Given below is one TCR beta chain in context. The antigen remains unidentified. TCRdb recomputed calls from the reads with MiXCR, one row per CDR3 protein. The sample holds 300,000 or so distinct CDR3 sequences, over 20% seen once. These data come from a study of T cell repertoires in cytomegalovirus infection. Germline CDR1 and CDR2: KGHSH and LQKENI. V was trimmed by 0 bases and J by 5 bases, leaving 10 bases between them. CDR3 length: 15 residues. Study-level findings and limits: HLA-C-restricted CMV-specific TCR beta clonotypes were dominant in the ex vivo response. The cumulative frequency of public TCR beta families distinguished individuals who carried CMV together with the relevant HLA.

The sequenced sample was PBMCs. This clonotype originated in a human donor in good health (CMV status not recorded). Some clones in this sample may be carry-over from other donors' samples. The V gene is TRBV18, the J gene TRBJ1-4, with D unclear. The CDR3 DNA sequence: TGTGCCAGCTCACCACCGGTGGGCGGGAATGAAAAACTGTTTTTT. Its translation is CASSPPVGGNEKLFF.